These 8 T cell receptor beta chains share one sample of origin, sequenced in a study of T-cell memory formation after mild COVID-19. TCRdb analysed the 5' RACE reads with MiXCR anew, one entry per CDR3 protein. The table lists roughly 310,000 distinct CDR3 sequences, 15% to 20% of them singletons, with over 20% in the top ten. Sequenced input: PBMCs or a T cell subset sorted from them (not recorded which). The receptor set was obtained from a man younger than 35 who had mild COVID-19 (a few samples of this study predate the infection). Cell type and time point are not known.

This clonotype was counted many times. This chain uses TRBV7-9 with TRBJ2-3, with 7 bases fitting TRBD1. V shed 5 bases and J 0 bases; nucleotides not matched to a gene: 2. CDR1 is SEHNR, CDR2 FQNEAQ, per germline (reference sequence). The CDR3 runs to 14 residues. The DNA of the CDR3 is TGTGCCAGCAGCCGGGACAGCAGCACAGATACGCAGTATTTT. It encodes CASSRDSSTDTQYF.

The rearrangement uses TRBV11-2 and TRBJ1-2; a possible D gene is TRBD1 (5 bases). Per the germline V gene, CDR1 is SGHAT and CDR2 is FQNNGV. Trimming shortened V by 4 bases and J by 0 bases, and 21 bases separated the two germline ends. The CDR3 is made up of 18 amino acids. The chain's CDR3 is CASSSGRGSRASNYGYTF. The CDR3 DNA sequence: TGTGCCAGCAGCTCCGGGAGGGGCAGCCGCGCTTCTAACTATGGCTACACCTTC.

The chain joins TRBV29-1 to TRBJ2-5; D not certain. V was cut by 4 bases and J by 3 bases, with 15 bases left in between. The CDR3 consists of 14 residues. CDR1 and CDR2 from the germline V gene are SQVTM and ANQGSEA. CDR3 bases: TGCAGCGTTGCCCGGCGCCTTGGGGAAGAGACCCAGTACTTC. Its protein product is CSVARRLGEETQYF.

This clonotype was counted a few times. The genes are TRBV3-1 and TRBJ2-7; D is unclear. The germline gives CDR1 LGHDT, CDR2 YNNKEL (reference sequence). The CDR3 has 15 residues. Trimming took off 3 bases at V and 2 bases at J, with 14 bases between the two ends. CDR3 in amino acids: CASSHPQLRPYEQYF. The CDR3 DNA follows: TGTGCCAGCAGCCATCCCCAACTACGACCCTACGAGCAGTACTTC.

A few counts support this clonotype. As DNA, the CDR3 is TGCAGTGCTCACTGGACCGACACAGATACGCAGTATTTT. The encoded protein is CSAHWTDTDTQYF. The J gene is TRBJ2-3, the V gene TRBV20-1; D remains unclear. Germline lookup yields CDR1 DFQATT and CDR2 SNEGSKA (reference sequence). The CDR3 is 13 amino acids. V lost 5 bases, J lost 2 bases, and 11 bases lay in between.

This clonotype was detected a few times. The chain employs TRBV19 and TRBJ1-1; 8 nucleotides align to TRBD1. CDR3 length: 15 amino acids. Germline-derived CDR1 and CDR2 are LNHDA and SQIVND (reference sequence). The V segment lost 3 bases and the J segment 4 bases; nucleotides outside the gene matches: 7. Written as DNA, the CDR3 is TGTGCCAGTAGTATTCTCGGACAGGGCGGCACTGAAGCTTTCTTT. Its translation is CASSILGQGGTEAFF.

J is TRBJ2-2 and V is TRBV5-6; 7 positions agree with TRBD1. Trimming cost V 4 bases and J 6 bases; bases outside gene matches: 3. Germline V CDR1 and CDR2: SGHDT, YYEEEE. This CDR3 comprises 13 residues. DNA for the CDR3: TGTGCCAGCAGCGTGACAGGGCCCGGGGAGCTGTTTTTT. Protein: CASSVTGPGELFF.

This clonotype was observed a handful of times. The chain joins TRBV27 to TRBJ2-7; D not resolved. CDR3 length: 9 residues. The germline V and J ends were trimmed by 2 bases and 12 bases, with 5 bases remaining between them. Germline lookup yields CDR1 MNHEY and CDR2 SMNVEV (reference sequence). The CDR3 sequence is CASSLVAYV. The CDR3 coding sequence is TGTGCCAGCAGTTTAGTTGCGTACGTC.